The clone carrying this T cell receptor beta chain showed up many times. The source of the sample is a study of T-cell reconstitution after alpha-beta-depleted transplantation in children. CDR1 is SQVTM, CDR2 ANQGSEA, per germline. V shed 7 bases, J shed 4 bases, and the junction held 8 bases outside the gene matches. The CDR3 is 13 amino acids. Construction of the TCRbeta library involved unique molecular identifiers. TCRdb re-called the PCR reads with MiXCR, one entry per CDR3 protein. In the table there are 490,000 or so distinct CDR3 sequences, roughly a tenth of which are singletons. The specimen comprised PBMCs, sampled before TCRalphabeta/CD19-depleted stem cell transplant. The rearrangement joins TRBV29-1 to TRBJ1-2, with 8 bases fitting TRBD1. The clonotype comes from a child aged 2 to 10 with inherited bone marrow failure, due to receive a stem cell transplant. CDR3 DNA sequence: TGCAGCGCCGAGGACAGGGAGTTCTATGGCTACACCTTC. Its protein is CSAEDREFYGYTF.